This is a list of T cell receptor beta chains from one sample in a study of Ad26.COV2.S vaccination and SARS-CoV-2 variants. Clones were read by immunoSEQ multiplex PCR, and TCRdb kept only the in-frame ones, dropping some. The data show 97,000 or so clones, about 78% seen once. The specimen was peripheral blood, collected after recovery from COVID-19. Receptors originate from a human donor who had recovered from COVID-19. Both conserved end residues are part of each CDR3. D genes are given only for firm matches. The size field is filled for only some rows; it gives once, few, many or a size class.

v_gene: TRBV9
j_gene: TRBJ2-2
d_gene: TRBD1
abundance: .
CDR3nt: TGTGCCAGCAGCGTAAGTTCCGGACAGGTTACCGGGGAGCTGTTTTTT
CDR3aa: CASSVSSGQVTGELFF

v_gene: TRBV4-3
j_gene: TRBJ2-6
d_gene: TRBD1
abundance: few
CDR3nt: TGCGCCAGCAGCCAAGTACAGGGGTCTGGGGCCAACGTCCTGACTTTC
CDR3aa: CASSQVQGSGANVLTF

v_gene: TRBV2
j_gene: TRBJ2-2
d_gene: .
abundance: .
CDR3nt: TGTGCCACCCGGGAGATAGCGGCCACCGGGGAGCTGTTTTTT
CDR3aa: CATREIAATGELFF

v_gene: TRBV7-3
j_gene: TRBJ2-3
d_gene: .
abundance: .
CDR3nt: TGTGCCAGCAGCGCAACCCCTAGCGTGGATACGCAGTATTTT
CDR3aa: CASSATPSVDTQYF

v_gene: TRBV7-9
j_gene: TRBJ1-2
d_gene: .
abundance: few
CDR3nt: TGTGCCAGCAGCAATCGGGACAATGATGGCTACACCTTC
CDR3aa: CASSNRDNDGYTF

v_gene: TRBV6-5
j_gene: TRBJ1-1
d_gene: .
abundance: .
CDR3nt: TGTGCCAGCAGGAGGGCCCTTTTAACGGGGACTGAAGCTTTCTTT
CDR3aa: CASRRALLTGTEAFF

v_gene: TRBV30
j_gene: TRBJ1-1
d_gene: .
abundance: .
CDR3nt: TGTGCCTGGAACCCGACGGTGAACACTGAAGCTTTCTTT
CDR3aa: CAWNPTVNTEAFF

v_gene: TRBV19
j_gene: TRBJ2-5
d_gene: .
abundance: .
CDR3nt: TGTGCCAGTAGTTTGAGAGGTTGGGAGACCCAGTACTTC
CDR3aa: CASSLRGWETQYF

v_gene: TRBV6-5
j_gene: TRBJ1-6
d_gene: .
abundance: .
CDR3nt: TGTGCCAGCAGGCCAAACTCAATTTCACCCCTCCACTTT
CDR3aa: CASRPNSISPLHF

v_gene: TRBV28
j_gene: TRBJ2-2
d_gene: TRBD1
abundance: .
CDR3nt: TGTGCCAGCAGTGGACAGGGCCACCCTTCCGGGGAGCTGTTTTTT
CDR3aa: CASSGQGHPSGELFF

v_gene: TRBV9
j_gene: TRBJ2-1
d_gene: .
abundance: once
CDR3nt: TGTGCCAGCAGCGATAGCGGCAACTCCTACAATGAGCAGTTCTTC
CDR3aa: CASSDSGNSYNEQFF

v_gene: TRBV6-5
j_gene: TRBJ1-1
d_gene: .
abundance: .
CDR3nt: TGTGCCAGTTCTCCGGGACACGGGAACACTGAAGCTTTCTTT
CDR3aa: CASSPGHGNTEAFF

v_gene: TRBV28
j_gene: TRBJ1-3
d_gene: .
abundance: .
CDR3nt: TGTGCCAGCAGTTTACCCAGTGGAAACACCATATATTTT
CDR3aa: CASSLPSGNTIYF

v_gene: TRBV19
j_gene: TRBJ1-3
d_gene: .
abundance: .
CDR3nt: TGTGCCAGTAGTTCGACAGAGAGCTCTGGAAACACCATATATTTT
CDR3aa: CASSSTESSGNTIYF

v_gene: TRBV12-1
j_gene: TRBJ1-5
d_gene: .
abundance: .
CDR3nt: TGTGCCAGCAGCTCCAAGGACAGGGGAGGTCAGCCCCAGCATTTT
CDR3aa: CASSSKDRGGQPQHF

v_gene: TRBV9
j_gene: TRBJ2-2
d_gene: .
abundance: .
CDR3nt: TGTGCCAGCAGCGTAGAGGCTGGCTACACCGGGGAGCTGTTTTTT
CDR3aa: CASSVEAGYTGELFF

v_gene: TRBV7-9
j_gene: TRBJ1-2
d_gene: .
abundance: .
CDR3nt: TGTGCCAGCAGCCCCTCCGGGACTAACTATGGCTACACCTTC
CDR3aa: CASSPSGTNYGYTF

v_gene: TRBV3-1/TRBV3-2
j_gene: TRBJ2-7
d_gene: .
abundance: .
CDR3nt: TGTGCCAGCAGCCCACAGGGCGGCGAGCAGTACTTC
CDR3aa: CASSPQGGEQYF

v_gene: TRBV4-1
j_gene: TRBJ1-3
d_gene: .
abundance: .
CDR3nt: TGCGCCAGCAGCCACCTGGATTTGGGGGACTCTGGAAACACCATATATTTT
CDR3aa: CASSHLDLGDSGNTIYF

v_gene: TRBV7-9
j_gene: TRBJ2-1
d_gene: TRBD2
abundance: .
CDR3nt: TGTGCCAGCAGCCGGAAAACCCGACTAGCGGGGGTATGGGGTGAGCAGTTCTTC
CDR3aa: CASSRKTRLAGVWGEQFF

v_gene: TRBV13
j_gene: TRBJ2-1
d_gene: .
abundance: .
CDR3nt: TGTGCCAGCAGCTTAGCGGGACTGGGAATCTACAATGAGCAGTTCTTC
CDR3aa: CASSLAGLGIYNEQFF

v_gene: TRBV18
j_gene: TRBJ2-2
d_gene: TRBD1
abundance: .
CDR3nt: TGTGCCAGCTCAGAGATAGACAGGGCCACCGGGGAGCTGTTTTTT
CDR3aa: CASSEIDRATGELFF

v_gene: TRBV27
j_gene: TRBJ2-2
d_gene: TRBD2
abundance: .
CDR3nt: TGTGCCAGCAGGGGGGGGACTAACACCGGGGAGCTGTTTTTT
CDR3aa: CASRGGTNTGELFF

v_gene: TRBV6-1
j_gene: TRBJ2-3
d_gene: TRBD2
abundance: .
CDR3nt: TGTGCCAGCAGTGAACGCGCGGGGGTTAGCACAGATACGCAGTATTTT
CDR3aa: CASSERAGVSTDTQYF